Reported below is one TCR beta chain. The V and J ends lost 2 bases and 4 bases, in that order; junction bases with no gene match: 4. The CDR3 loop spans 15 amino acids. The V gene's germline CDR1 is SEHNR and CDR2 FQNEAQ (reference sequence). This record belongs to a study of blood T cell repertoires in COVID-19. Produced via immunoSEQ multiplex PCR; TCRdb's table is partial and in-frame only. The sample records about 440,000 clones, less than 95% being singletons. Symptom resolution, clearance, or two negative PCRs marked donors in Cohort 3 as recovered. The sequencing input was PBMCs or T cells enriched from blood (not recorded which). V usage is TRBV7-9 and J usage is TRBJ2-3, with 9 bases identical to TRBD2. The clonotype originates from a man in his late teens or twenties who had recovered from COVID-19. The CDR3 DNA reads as TGTGCCAGCAGCTTACGAGCGGGGGGACCAGATACGCAGTATTTT. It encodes CASSLRAGGPDTQYF.